This entry describes one T cell receptor beta chain. Its antigen remains undetermined. Per-nucleotide qualities are absent, and no much larger clonotype sits a single base away. The data belong to a study of blood T cell repertoires in COVID-19 (dated by TCRdb to the early 2020s). In the study overall: Collaborator samples came from the United States, Italy and Spain and covered acute and convalescent phases of COVID-19. The material from the prospective study consisted of cDNA or gDNA derived from T cells, B-cell-depleted T cells, or PBMCs. The dataset comprised deeply sampled blood TCRbeta repertoires from subjects exposed to, actively infected with, or recovered from COVID-19. The repertoires were released in a freely available public database meant as a resource for research on the immune response to SARS-CoV-2. Samples came from the ongoing ImmuneRACE study (first 160 participants) plus 1,254 subjects from 6 global collaborators. Sample metadata almost always included a de-identified subject ID, COVID-19 status, age in years and sex. Where HLA class I and class II types were available, the types were taken from metadata supplied by the sample provider, not from assay-based typing. The full study reports these points: The quantity of clinical and demographic metadata differed by source and by participant and was supplied without curation.

After removal of 0 bases from V and 17 bases from J, the junction retains 4 bases not matched to a gene. Reading from cysteine to phenylalanine, the CDR3 counts 13 amino acids. The sequence is cut down to CDR3 DNA, 39 bases in frame from base 1. The immunoSEQ Assay, a bias-controlled multiplex PCR, was used to amplify TCRbeta CDR3 regions from genomic DNA. Per the original workflow: Nucleated cell counts per sample were estimated from amplification of reference gene primers within the assay. Sequence reads were collapsed and filtered to measure the absolute abundance of every unique TCRbeta CDR3 rearrangement. For each sample, productive Simpson clonality was calculated as the square root of Simpson's diversity index across productive rearrangements. TCRdb's version of the immuneACCESS table is confined to in-frame rearrangements and falls short of the full clone set. An unresolved V gene accounts for under half of the shortfall where checked; the remainder is of unknown origin. The DNA gave D and trimming, while V, J and clone size come from that table. The sample table shows over 150,000 clones, and roughly nine tenths are seen once. Around 2.1% of the sample goes to the ten largest clones.

In the prospective study, participants were about 18 to 95 years old, resided in about two dozen geographic areas of the United States, and were enrolled through a virtual design. Cohort assignment in the prospective study relied on participant-reported clinical history from a screening survey and a study questionnaire. Recovered participants in ImmuneRACE Cohort 3 were defined as having two consecutive negative NP/OP PCR tests, clearance from a healthcare professional, or resolution of symptoms. Mobile phlebotomists in the prospective study collected whole blood, serum and a nasopharyngeal or oropharyngeal swab from every participant. Participants in the prospective study had the option to provide additional blood draws and questionnaires over an approximately 2-month period. Before DNA extraction, blood samples from the prospective study were shipped at room temperature or frozen.

Material for sequencing was PBMCs or T cells enriched from blood (not recorded which). This sequence uses TRBV12-3 or TRBV12-4 and TRBJ1-6; 10 of the junction bases match TRBD1. This sequence was found in a woman aged 25 to 39 who had recovered from COVID-19. CDR3 protein: CASSLAPGQGVHF. The DNA sequence follows: TGTGCCAGCAGTTTAGCTCCAGGACAGGGGGTCCACTTT.